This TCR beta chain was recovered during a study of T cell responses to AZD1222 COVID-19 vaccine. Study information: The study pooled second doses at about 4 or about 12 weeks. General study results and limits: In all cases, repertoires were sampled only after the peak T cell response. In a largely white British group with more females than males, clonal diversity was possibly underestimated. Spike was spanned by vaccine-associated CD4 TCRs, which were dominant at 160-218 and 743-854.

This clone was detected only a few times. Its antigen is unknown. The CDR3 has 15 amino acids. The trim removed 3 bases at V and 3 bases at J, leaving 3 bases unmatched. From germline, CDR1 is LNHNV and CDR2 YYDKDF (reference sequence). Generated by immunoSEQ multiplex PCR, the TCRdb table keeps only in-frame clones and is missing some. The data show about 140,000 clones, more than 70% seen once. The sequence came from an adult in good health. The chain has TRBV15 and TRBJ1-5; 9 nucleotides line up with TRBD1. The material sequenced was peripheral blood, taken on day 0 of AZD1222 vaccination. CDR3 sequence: CATSRGTGINQPQHF. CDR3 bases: TGTGCCACCAGCAGGGGGACAGGGATCAATCAGCCCCAGCATTTT.